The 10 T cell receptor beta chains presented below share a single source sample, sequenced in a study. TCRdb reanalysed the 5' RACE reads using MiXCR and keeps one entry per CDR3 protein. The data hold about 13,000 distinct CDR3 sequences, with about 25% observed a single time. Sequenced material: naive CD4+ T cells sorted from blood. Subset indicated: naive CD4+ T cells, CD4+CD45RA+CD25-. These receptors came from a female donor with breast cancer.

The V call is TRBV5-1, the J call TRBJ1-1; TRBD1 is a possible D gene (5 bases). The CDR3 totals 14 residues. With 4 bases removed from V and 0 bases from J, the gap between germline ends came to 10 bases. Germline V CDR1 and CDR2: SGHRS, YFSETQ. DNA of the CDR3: TGCGCCAGCAGCCCCGGGGACGTGAACACTGAAGCTTTCTTT. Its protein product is CASSPGDVNTEAFF.

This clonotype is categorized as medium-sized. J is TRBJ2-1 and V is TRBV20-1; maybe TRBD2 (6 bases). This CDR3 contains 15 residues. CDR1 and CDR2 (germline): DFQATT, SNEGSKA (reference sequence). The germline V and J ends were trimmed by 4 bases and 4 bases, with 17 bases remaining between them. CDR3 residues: CSATDSGAAYNEQFF. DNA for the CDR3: TGCAGTGCTACAGATAGCGGAGCTGCGTACAATGAGCAGTTCTTC.

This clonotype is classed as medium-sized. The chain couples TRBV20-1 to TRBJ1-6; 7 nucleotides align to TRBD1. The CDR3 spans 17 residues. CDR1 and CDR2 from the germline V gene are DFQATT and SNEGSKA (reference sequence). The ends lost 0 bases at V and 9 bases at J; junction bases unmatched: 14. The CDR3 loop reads CSARDRVKGQSISPLHF. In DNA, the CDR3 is TGCAGTGCTAGAGATCGTGTAAAGGGACAGTCTATTTCACCCCTCCACTTT.

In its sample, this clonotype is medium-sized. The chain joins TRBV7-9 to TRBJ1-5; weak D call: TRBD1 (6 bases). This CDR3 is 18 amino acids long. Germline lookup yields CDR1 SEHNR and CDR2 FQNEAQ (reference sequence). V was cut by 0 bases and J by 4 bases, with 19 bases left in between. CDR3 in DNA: TGTGCCAGCAGCTTAGCACCTGGGGGCTCCATACTTAATCAGCCCCAGCATTTT. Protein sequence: CASSLAPGGSILNQPQHF.

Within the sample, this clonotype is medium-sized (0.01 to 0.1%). Written as DNA, the CDR3 is TGTGCCAGCAGCTTAAACCCGACGAACACTGAAGCTTTCTTT. Protein sequence: CASSLNPTNTEAFF. The chain joins TRBV7-3 to TRBJ1-1, with D hard to call. V lost 1 base and J lost 1, with 7 bases in between. CDR3 length: 14 amino acids. Germline lookup yields CDR1 SGHTA and CDR2 FQGTGA. The whole variable domain, remainder taken from reference TRBV7-3 and TRBJ1-1, is GAGVSQTPSNKVTEKGKYVELRCDPISGHTALYWYRQSLGQGPEFLIYFQGTGAADDSGLPNDRFFAVRPEGSVSTLKIQRTERGDSAVYLCASSLNPTNTEAFFGQGTRLTVV.

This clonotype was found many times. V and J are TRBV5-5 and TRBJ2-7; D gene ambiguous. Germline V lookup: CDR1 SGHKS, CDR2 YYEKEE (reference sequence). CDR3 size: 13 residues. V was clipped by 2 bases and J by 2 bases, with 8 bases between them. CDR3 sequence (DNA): TGTGCCAGCAGCTTCGAGGACCCCTACGAGCAGTACTTC. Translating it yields CASSFEDPYEQYF.

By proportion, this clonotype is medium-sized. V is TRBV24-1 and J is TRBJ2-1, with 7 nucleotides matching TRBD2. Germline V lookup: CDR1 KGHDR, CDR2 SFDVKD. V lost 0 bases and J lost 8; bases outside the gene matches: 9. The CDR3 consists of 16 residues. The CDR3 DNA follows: TGTGCCACCAGTGATTTGCAGAGGGAGGGCCGGTATGAGCAGTTCTTC. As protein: CATSDLQREGRYEQFF.

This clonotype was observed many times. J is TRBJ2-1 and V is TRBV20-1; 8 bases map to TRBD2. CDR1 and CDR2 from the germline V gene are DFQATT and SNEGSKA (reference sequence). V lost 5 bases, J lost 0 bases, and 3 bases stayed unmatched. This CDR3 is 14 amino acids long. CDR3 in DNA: TGCAGTGCTTCTAGCGGGCCCTCCTACAATGAGCAGTTCTTC. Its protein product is CSASSGPSYNEQFF.

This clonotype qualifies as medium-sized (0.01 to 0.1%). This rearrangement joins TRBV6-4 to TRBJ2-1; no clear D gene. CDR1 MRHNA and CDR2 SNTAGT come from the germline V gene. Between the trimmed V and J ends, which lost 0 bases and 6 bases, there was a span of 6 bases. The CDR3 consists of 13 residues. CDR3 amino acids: CASSDSAFNEQFF. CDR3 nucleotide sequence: TGTGCCAGCAGTGACTCTGCCTTCAATGAGCAGTTCTTC.

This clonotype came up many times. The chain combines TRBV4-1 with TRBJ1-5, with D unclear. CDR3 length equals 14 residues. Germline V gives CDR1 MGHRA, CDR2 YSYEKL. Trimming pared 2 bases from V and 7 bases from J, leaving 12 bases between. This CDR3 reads CASSQILGVQPQHF. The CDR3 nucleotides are TGCGCCAGCAGCCAAATCCTCGGGGTCCAGCCCCAGCATTTT.